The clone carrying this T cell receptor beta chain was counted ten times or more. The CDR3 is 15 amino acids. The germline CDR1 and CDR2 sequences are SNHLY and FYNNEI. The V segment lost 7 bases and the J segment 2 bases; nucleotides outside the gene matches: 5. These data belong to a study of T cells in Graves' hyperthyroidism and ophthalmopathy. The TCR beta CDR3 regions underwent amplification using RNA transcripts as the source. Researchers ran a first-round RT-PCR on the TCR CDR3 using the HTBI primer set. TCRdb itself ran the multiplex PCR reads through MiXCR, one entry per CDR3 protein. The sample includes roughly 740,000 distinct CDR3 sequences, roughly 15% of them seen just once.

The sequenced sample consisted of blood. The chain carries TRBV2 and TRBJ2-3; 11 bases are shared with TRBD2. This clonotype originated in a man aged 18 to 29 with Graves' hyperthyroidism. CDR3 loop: CASKGLAGFTDTQYF. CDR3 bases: TGTGCCAGCAAAGGACTAGCGGGTTTCACAGATACGCAGTATTTT.